This record looks at one T cell receptor (beta chain) sequence and its context. Original data processing: Reference gene primer amplification in the assay estimated nucleated cell counts. Only in-frame clones appear in the TCRdb table, and some are missing; sequencing was by immunoSEQ multiplex PCR. V and J calls and clone size are copied from that table; D and trimming were computed from the DNA. Among hundreds of thousands of clones listed, 90% were seen once. The data stem from a study of blood T cell repertoires in COVID-19. In terms of age and location, participants ranged from about 18 to 95 years and lived in 24 US areas. Grouping used clinical history reported by participants in a survey and questionnaire. The CDR3 spans 15 residues. Germline CDR1 reads SGHRS; CDR2 reads YFSETQ. The ends lost 4 bases at V and 5 bases at J; junction bases unmatched: 5.

The clonotype was recovered from a man in his fifties or sixties who had been exposed to COVID-19. Input material: PBMCs or T cells enriched from blood (not recorded which). This chain joins TRBV5-1 and TRBJ2-3; TRBD2 matches 12 bases. The CDR3 here is CASSLTSGSLDTQYF. The CDR3 nucleotides are TGCGCCAGCAGCCTGACTAGCGGGAGTCTAGATACGCAGTATTTT.